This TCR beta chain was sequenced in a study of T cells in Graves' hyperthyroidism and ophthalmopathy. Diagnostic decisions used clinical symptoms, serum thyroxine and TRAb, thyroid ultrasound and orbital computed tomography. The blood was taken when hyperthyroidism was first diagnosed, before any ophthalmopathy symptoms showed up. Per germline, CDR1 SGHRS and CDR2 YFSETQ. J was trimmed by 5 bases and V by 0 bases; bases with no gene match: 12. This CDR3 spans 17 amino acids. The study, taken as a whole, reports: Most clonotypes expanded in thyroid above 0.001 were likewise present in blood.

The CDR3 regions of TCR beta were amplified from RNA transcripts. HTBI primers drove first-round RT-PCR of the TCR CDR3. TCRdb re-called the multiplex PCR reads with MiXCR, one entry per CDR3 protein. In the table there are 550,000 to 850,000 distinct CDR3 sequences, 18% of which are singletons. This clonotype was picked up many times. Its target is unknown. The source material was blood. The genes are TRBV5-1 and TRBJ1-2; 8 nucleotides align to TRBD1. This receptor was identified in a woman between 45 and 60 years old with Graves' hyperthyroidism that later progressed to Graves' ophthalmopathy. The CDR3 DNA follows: TGCGCCAGCAGCTTGGCCTATTCAGGACAGGGACGGTATGGCTACACCTTC. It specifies CASSLAYSGQGRYGYTF.